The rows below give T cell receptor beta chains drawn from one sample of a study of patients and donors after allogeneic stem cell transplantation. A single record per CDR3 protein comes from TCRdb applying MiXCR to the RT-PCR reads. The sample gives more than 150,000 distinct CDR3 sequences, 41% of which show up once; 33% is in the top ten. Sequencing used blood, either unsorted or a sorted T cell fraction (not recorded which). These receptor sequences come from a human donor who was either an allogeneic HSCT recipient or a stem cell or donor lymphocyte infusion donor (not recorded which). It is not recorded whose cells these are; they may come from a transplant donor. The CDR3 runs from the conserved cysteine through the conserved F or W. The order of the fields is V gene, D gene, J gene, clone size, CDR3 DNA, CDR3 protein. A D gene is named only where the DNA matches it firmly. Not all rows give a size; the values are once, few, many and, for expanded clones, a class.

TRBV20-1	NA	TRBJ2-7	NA	TGCAGTGCTAGAGTGCCGAACGGCGCCTACGAGCAGTACTTC	CSARVPNGAYEQYF
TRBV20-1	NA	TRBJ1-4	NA	TGCAGTGTTCCGGGCCGCCTTAATGAAAAACTGTTTTTT	CSVPGRLNEKLFF
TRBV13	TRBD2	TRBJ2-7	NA	TGTGCCAGCAGCTTAGCGGATAACGGGGGGGAGCAGTACTTC	CASSLADNGGEQYF
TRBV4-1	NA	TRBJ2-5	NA	TGCGCCAGCAGCCAAACCGACCTGGGAGAGACCCAGTACTTC	CASSQTDLGETQYF
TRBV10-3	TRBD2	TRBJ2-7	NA	TGTGCCATCAGTGAGTCTAGCGGGTCCTCCTACGAGCAGTACTTC	CAISESSGSSYEQYF
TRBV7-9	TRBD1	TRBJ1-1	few	TGTGCCAGCAGCTTACGACAGGGCCAGAGTATGGAGGAAGCTTTCTTT	CASSLRQGQSMEEAFF
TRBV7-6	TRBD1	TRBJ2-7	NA	TGTGCCAGCAGCTTACCCCGACAGGGGTGGAACTCCTACGAGCAGTACTTC	CASSLPRQGWNSYEQYF
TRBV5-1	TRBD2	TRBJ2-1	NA	TGCGCCAGCTGGGAGGGGCTAGCGGGACCCTACAATGAGCAGTTCTTC	CASWEGLAGPYNEQFF
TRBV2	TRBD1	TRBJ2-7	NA	TGTGCCAGCAGTAGTCGGACAGGGTGGTACGAGCAGTACTTC	CASSSRTGWYEQYF
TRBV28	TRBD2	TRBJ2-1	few	TGTGCCAGCTCCTCCGGACTAGCGGGAGGTTCCTACAATGAGCAGTTCTTC	CASSSGLAGGSYNEQFF
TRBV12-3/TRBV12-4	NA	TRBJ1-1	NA	TGTGCCAGCAGTTTACTGGTGGGGGACACTGAAGCTTTCTTT	CASSLLVGDTEAFF
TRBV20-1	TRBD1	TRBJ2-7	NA	TGCAGTGCTCCTCACCGGGACAGGGACTCCTACGAGCAGTACTTC	CSAPHRDRDSYEQYF
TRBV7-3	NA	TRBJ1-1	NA	TGTGCCAGCAGGCGGAGGGGCTTGAACACTGAAGCTTTCTTT	CASRRRGLNTEAFF
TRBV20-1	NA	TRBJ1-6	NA	TGCAGTGCTTTTCCGGGACTTTCGAATTCACCCCTCCACTTT	CSAFPGLSNSPLHF
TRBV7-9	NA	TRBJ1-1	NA	TGTGCTGGGGGCATGAACACTGAAGCTTTCTTT	CAGGMNTEAFF
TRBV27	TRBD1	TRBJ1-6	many	TGTGCCAGCAGCCTGGACAGGGGCCGGGATAATTCACCCCTCCACTTT	CASSLDRGRDNSPLHF
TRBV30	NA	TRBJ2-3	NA	TGTGCCTGTCCCCAGGGGGGCAGCACAGATACGCAGTATTTT	CACPQGGSTDTQYF
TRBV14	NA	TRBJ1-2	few	TGTGCCAGCAGCCAAGTTACCGGGTATGGCTACACCTTC	CASSQVTGYGYTF
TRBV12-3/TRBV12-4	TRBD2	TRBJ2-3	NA	TGTGCCAGCACCCAGTATGCTAGCGGGGACACAGATACGCAGTATTTT	CASTQYASGDTDTQYF
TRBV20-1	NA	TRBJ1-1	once	TGCAGTGCCGGCATCGGGGACACTGAAGCTTTCTTT	CSAGIGDTEAFF
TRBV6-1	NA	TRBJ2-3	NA	TGTGCCAGCAGTAAGGTCAAGGCAGTCGACACAGATACGCAGTATTTT	CASSKVKAVDTDTQYF
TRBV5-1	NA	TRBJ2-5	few	TGCGCCAGCAGCCTCCCTCCAGGGCAAGAGACCCAGTACTTC	CASSLPPGQETQYF
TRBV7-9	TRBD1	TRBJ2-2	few	TGTGCCAGCAGCCCTGGGACAGGGGATACCGGGGAGCTGTTTTTT	CASSPGTGDTGELFF
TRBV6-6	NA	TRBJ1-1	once	TGTGCCAGCAGTTATGGCGGCAGGACGGGCACTGAAGCTTTCTTT	CASSYGGRTGTEAFF
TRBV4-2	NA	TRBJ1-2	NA	TGTGCCAGCAGCCAAGACTTCGTGGTGCATGCCTATGGCTACACCTTC	CASSQDFVVHAYGYTF
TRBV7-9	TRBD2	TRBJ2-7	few	TGTGCCAGCAGCTCACCTAGCGGGCTGGTCTACGAGCAGTACTTC	CASSSPSGLVYEQYF
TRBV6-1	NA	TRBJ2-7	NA	TGTGCCAGCAGTGTTTTAGGGAGGGACAGGAGCTCCTACGAGCAGTACTTC	CASSVLGRDRSSYEQYF
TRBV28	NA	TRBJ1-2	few	TGTGCCAGCACTTTAAAATCAGTAAACTATGGCTACACCTTC	CASTLKSVNYGYTF
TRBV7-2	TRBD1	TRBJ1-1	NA	TGTGCCAGCAGCCCGTCCGGGACAGGGAGGGGCACTGAAGCTTTCTTT	CASSPSGTGRGTEAFF
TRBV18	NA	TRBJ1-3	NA	TGTGCCAGCTCACCTATAACAGACAACTCTGGAAACACCATATATTTT	CASSPITDNSGNTIYF
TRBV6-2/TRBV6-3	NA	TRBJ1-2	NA	TGTGCCAGCAGTTACATTCGGATCGACTATGGCTACACCTTC	CASSYIRIDYGYTF
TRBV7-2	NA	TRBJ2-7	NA	TGTGCCAGCAGCTGGAACCTTGACTTCTACGAGCAGTACTTC	CASSWNLDFYEQYF
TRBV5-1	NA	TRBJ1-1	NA	TGCGCCAGCAGCTTGGTATGGAGAACTGAAGCTTTCTTT	CASSLVWRTEAFF
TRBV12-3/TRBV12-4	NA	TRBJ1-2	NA	TGTGCCAGCAGTCCAGGGATGTATGGCTACACCTTC	CASSPGMYGYTF
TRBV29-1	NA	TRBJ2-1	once	TGCAGCGTTTCCCCTCGGAATGAGCAGTTCTTC	CSVSPRNEQFF
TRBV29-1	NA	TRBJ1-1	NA	TGCAGCGTTCCCCCTAAAACAGGGATCACTGAAGCTTTCTTT	CSVPPKTGITEAFF
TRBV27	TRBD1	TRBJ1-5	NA	TGTGCCAGCAGTCCCCGACAGGGAAATCAGCCCCAGCATTTT	CASSPRQGNQPQHF
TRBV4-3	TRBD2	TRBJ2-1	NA	TGCGCCAGCAGCCAGACTAGCGGGAACAATGAGCAGTTCTTC	CASSQTSGNNEQFF
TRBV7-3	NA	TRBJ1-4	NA	TGTGCCAGCACCTTGAGAAGACTCAATGAAAAACTGTTTTTT	CASTLRRLNEKLFF
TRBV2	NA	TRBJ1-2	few	TGTGCCAGCACTTTGGGACCCATCTATGGCTACACCTTC	CASTLGPIYGYTF
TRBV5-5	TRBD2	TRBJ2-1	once	TGTGCCAGCAGCTGGACTAGCTATCCACAGTTCTTC	CASSWTSYPQFF
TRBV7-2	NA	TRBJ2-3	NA	TGTGCCAGCAGCTTAGAGTCAGCGCCCCCGCCAGATACGCAGTATTTT	CASSLESAPPPDTQYF
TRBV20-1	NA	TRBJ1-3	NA	TGCAGTGCTAGATTACAGGGAACTGGAAACACCATATATTTT	CSARLQGTGNTIYF
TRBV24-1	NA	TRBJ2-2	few	TGTGCCACCAGTGAACAGTTCGGGGAGCTGTTTTTT	CATSEQFGELFF
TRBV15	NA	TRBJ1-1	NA	TGTGCCACCAGCAGAGATTCTCTTTCAGAGAACACTGAAGCTTTCTTT	CATSRDSLSENTEAFF
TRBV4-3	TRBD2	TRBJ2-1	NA	TGCGCCAGCAGCCGGGAGACTAGCGGTCACAATGAGCAGTTCTTC	CASSRETSGHNEQFF
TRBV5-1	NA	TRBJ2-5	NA	TGCGCCAGCAGCTTAGACGGGTCACCGGGACGCCCAGGAGAGACCCAGTACTTC	CASSLDGSPGRPGETQYF
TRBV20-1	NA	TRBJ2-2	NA	TGCAGTGCTGATCACCCGAACACCGGGGAGCTGTTTTTT	CSADHPNTGELFF
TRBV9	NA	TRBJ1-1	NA	TGTGCCAGCAGCGAAGCAGGTAGAGGGTTGCCTGAAGCTTTCTTT	CASSEAGRGLPEAFF
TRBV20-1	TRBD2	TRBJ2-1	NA	TGCAGTGCTAGAGGTGCACTAGCGGGAGGGAGCTCCTACAATGAGCAGTTCTTC	CSARGALAGGSSYNEQFF
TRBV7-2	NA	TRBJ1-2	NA	TGTGCCAGCAGCTCGGGACTCCTCTATGGCTACACCTTC	CASSSGLLYGYTF